This TCR beta chain came from a study of T cell responses to AZD1222 COVID-19 vaccine. Notes on this clone: What it binds is not known.

TCRdb's copy holds only in-frame clones and misses some; the assay was immunoSEQ multiplex PCR. Of roughly 58,000 clones in the sample, 80% to 90% are singletons; the top ten hold 6% to 7.5%. Regarding the study as a whole: The sample set comprised mostly white British donors with more females, and clonal diversity was possibly underestimated. Spike-spanning, vaccine-associated CD4 TCRs were dominant at 160-218 and 743-854.

Germline assignment: CDR1 MDHEN and CDR2 SYDVKM. The CDR3 sequence is 16 residues long. V dropped 4 bases and J dropped 5 bases, with 15 bases sitting between them. The receptor comes from an adult who received the AZD1222 COVID-19 vaccine. The input for sequencing was peripheral blood, taken 28 days after the second AZD1222 dose. The rearrangement links TRBV28 to TRBJ1-6, with D uncertain. As DNA, the CDR3 is TGTGCCAGCAGTTCTGGTTCCGGTCCCCATAATTCACCCCTCCACTTT. Protein product: CASSSGSGPHNSPLHF. Supplemented by reference TRBV28 and TRBJ1-6, the full variable domain reads DVKVTQSSRYLVKRTGEKVFLECVQDMDHENMFWYRQDPGLGLRLIYFSYDVKMKEKGDIPEGYSVSREKKERFSLILESASTNQTSMYLCASSSGSGPHNSPLHFGNGTRLTVT.